This note documents a single T cell receptor beta chain sequence. These data come from a study of T cells in Graves' hyperthyroidism and ophthalmopathy. CDR1 is MNHNS, CDR2 SASEGT, per germline. Deletions cut 8 bases from V and 4 bases from J, with 15 bases between. The CDR3 loop spans 14 amino acids. Stable Graves' hyperthyroidism meant no ophthalmopathy progression within 18 months. Investigators excluded patients with uncontrolled infection, other autoimmune disease, pregnancy or lactation. Diagnosis relied on clinical symptoms, serum thyroxine and TRAb, thyroid ultrasound and orbital computed tomography. This sample holds PBMCs from approximately 9 ml fresh peripheral blood. Researchers took RNA transcripts and amplified the TCR beta CDR3 regions from them. HTBI primers were used for first-round RT-PCR of the TCR CDR3. TCRdb independently ran MiXCR on the multiplex PCR reads; one entry per CDR3 protein. The data contain 600,000 to 900,000 distinct CDR3 sequences, roughly 17% of them singletons.

V and J are TRBV6-1 and TRBJ2-1; maybe TRBD2 (6 bases). The receptor's source is a young man with Graves' hyperthyroidism. The source material was blood. CDR3 nucleotide sequence: TGTGCCAGCGGGAGGACTACCCGATACAATGAGCAGTTCTTC. The encoded protein is CASGRTTRYNEQFF.